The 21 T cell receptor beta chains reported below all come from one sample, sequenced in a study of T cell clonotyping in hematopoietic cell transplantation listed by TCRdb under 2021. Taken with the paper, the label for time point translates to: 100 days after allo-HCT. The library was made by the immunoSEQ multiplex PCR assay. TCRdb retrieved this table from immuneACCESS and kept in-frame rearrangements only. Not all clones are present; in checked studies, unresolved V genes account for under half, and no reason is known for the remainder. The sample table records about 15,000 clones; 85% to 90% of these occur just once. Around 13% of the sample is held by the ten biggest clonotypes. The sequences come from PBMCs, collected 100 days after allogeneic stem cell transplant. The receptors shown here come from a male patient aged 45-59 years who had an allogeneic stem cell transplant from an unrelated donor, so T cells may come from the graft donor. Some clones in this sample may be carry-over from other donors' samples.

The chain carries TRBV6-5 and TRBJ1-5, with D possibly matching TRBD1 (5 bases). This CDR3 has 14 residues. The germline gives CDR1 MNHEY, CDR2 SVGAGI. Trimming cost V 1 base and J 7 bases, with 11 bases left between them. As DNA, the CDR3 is TGTGCCAGCAGTTACTTACCAGGGAGGCAGCCCCAGCATTTT. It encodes CASSYLPGRQPQHF.

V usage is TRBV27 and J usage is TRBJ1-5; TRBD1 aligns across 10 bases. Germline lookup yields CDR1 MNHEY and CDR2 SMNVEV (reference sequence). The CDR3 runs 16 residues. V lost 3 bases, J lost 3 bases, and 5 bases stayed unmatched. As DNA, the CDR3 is TGTGCCAGCAGTTTCCGGACAGGGGGAGTCAATCAGCCCCAGCATTTT. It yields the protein CASSFRTGGVNQPQHF.

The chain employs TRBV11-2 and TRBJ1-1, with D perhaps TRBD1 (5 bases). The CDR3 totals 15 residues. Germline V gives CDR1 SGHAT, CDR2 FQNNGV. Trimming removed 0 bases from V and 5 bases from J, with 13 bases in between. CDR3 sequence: CASSLDSGGGTEAFF. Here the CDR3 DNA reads TGTGCCAGCAGCTTAGATTCCGGGGGAGGGACTGAAGCTTTCTTT. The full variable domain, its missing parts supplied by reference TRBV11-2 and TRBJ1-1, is EAGVAQSPRYKIIEKRQSVAFWCNPISGHATLYWYQQILGQGPKLLIQFQNNGVVDDSQLPKDRFSAERLKGVDSTLKIQPAKLEDSAVYLCASSLDSGGGTEAFFGQGTRLTVV.

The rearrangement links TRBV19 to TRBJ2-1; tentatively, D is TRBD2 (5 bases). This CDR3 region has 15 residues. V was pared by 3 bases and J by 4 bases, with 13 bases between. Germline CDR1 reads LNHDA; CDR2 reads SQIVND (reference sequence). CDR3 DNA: TGTGCCAGTAGTATTACGAGGGAAGGGTACAATGAGCAGTTCTTC. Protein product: CASSITREGYNEQFF. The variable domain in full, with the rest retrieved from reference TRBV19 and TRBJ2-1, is DGGITQSPKYLFRKEGQNVTLSCEQNLNHDAMYWYRQDPGQGLRLIYYSQIVNDFQKGDIAEGYSVSREKKESFPLTVTSAQKNPTAFYLCASSITREGYNEQFFGPGTRLTVL.

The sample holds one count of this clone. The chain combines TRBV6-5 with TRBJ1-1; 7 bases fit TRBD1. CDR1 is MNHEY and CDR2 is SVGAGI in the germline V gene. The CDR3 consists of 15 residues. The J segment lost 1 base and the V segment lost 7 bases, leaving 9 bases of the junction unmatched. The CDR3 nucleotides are TGTGCCAGCACTCCCCGACAGGGAAAGAACACTGAAGCTTTCTTT. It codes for CASTPRQGKNTEAFF.

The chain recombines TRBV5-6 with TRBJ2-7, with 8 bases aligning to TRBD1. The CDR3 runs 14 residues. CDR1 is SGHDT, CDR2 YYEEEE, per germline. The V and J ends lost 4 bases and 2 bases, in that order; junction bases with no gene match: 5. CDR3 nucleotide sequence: TGTGCCAGCAGCATTGGACAGGGAACCTACGAGCAGTACTTC. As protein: CASSIGQGTYEQYF.

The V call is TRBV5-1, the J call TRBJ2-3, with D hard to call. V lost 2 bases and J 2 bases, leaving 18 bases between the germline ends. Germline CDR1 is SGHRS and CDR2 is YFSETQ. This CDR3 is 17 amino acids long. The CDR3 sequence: CASSFMGSLGFTDTQYF. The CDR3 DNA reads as TGCGCCAGCAGCTTTATGGGATCCCTTGGCTTCACAGATACGCAGTATTTT.

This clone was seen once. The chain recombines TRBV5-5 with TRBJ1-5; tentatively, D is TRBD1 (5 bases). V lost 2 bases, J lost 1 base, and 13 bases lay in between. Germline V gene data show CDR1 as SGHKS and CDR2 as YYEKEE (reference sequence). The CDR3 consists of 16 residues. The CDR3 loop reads CASSLAGGASNQPQHF. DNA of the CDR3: TGTGCCAGCAGCTTAGCGGGGGGAGCGAGCAATCAGCCCCAGCATTTT.

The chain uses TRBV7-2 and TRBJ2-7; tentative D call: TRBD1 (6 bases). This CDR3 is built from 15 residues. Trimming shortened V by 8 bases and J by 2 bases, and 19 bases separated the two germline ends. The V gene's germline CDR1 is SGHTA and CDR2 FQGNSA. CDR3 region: CASDEPGHAPYEQYF. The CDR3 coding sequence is TGTGCCAGCGACGAACCGGGACATGCACCCTACGAGCAGTACTTC.

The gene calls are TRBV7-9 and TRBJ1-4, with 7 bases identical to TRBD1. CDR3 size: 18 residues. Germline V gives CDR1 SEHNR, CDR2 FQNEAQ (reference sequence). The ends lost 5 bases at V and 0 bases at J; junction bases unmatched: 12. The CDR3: CASSPQRTGFSTNEKLFF. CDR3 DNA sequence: TGTGCCAGCAGCCCGCAACGGACAGGATTCTCAACTAATGAAAAACTGTTTTTT.

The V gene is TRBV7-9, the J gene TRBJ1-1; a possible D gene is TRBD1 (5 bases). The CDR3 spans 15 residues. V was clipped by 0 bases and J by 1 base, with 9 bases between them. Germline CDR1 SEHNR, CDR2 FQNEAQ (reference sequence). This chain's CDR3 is CASSLATGPNTEAFF. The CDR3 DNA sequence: TGTGCCAGCAGCTTAGCTACGGGGCCGAACACTGAAGCTTTCTTT.

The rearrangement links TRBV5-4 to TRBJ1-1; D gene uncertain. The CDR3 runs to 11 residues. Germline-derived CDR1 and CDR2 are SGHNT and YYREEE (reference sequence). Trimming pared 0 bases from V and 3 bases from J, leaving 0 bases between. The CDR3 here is CASSLDTEAFF. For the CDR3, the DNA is TGTGCCAGCAGCTTGGACACTGAAGCTTTCTTT.

CDR3 bases: TGTGCCAGCAGCTTATTGCGGGGTAACACCGGGGAGCTGTTTTTT. Amino acid sequence: CASSLLRGNTGELFF. The chain uses TRBV11-3 and TRBJ2-2, with a tentative D call TRBD2 (6 bases). The CDR3 contains 15 residues. V lost 2 bases to trimming and J lost 2 bases, with 9 bases between them. Germline CDR1 SGHNT, CDR2 YENEEA.

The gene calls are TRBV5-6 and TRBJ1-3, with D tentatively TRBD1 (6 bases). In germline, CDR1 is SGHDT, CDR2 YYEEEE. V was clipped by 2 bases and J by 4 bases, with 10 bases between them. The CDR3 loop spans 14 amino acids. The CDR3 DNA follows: TGTGCCAGCAGCTTCCCAGGGGACGGAAACACCATATATTTT. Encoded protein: CASSFPGDGNTIYF.

This CDR3 reads CASSYAGPYNEQFF. DNA for the CDR3: TGTGCCAGCAGTTACGCAGGCCCCTACAATGAGCAGTTCTTC. The J gene is TRBJ2-1, the V gene TRBV6-5; D is uncertain. The V gene's germline CDR1 is MNHEY and CDR2 SVGAGI. The CDR3 is made up of 14 amino acids. V was trimmed by 2 bases and J by 2 bases, leaving 7 bases between them.

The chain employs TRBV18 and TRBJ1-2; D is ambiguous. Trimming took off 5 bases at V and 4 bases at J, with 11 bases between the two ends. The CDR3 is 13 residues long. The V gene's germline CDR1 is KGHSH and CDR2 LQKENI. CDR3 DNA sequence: TGTGCCAGCTCAGCCACCGTGCGCTATGGCTACACCTTC. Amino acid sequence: CASSATVRYGYTF.

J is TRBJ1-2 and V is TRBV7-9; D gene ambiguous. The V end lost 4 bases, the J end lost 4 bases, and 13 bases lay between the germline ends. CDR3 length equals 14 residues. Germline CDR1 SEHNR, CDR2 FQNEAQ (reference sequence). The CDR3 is CASSSNPTRYGYTF. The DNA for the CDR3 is TGTGCCAGCAGCTCGAATCCAACCCGCTATGGCTACACCTTC.

The chain's CDR3 is CSALSSYEQYF. CDR3 sequence (DNA): TGCAGTGCTCTAAGCTCCTACGAGCAGTACTTC. V is TRBV20-1 and J is TRBJ2-7, with unresolved D. The CDR3 has 11 residues. Germline V gives CDR1 DFQATT, CDR2 SNEGSKA (reference sequence). Trimming pared 5 bases from V and 0 bases from J, leaving 5 bases between.

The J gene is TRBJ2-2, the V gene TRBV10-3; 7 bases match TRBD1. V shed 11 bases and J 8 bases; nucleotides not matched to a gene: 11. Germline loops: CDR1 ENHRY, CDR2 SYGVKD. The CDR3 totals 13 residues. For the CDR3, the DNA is TGTGCCTTTAGACCTGGACAGGCTGGGGAGCTGTTTTTT. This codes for CAFRPGQAGELFF.

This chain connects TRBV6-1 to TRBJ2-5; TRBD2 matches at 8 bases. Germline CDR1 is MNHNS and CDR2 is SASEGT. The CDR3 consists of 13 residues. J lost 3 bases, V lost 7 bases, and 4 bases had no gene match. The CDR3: CASTLSGEETQYF. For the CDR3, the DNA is TGTGCCAGCACCCTTAGCGGGGAAGAGACCCAGTACTTC.

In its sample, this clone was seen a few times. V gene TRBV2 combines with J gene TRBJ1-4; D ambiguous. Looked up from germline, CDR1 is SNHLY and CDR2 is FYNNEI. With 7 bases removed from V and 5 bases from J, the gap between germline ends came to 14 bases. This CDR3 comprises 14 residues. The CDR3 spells CASNDNGRNEKLFF. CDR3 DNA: TGTGCCAGCAACGATAACGGAAGAAATGAAAAACTGTTTTTT.